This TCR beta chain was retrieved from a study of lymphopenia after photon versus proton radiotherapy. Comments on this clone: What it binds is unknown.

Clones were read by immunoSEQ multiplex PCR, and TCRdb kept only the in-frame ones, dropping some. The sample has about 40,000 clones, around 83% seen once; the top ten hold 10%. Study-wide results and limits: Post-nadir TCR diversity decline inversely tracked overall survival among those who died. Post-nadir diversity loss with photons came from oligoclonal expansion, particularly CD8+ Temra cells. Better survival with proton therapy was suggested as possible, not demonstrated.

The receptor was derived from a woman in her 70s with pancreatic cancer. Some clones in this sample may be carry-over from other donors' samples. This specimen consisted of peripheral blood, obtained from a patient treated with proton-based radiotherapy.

CDR3 sequence reads: CASTQQTLYGYTF. CDR3 DNA: TGTGCCAGCACGCAACAGACCCTTTATGGCTACACCTTC. The chain joins TRBV6-6 to TRBJ1-2; D ambiguous. The V end lost 7 bases, the J end lost 5 bases, and 14 bases lay between the germline ends. The CDR3 is 13 residues long. CDR1 is MNHNY, CDR2 SVGAGI, per germline (reference sequence).